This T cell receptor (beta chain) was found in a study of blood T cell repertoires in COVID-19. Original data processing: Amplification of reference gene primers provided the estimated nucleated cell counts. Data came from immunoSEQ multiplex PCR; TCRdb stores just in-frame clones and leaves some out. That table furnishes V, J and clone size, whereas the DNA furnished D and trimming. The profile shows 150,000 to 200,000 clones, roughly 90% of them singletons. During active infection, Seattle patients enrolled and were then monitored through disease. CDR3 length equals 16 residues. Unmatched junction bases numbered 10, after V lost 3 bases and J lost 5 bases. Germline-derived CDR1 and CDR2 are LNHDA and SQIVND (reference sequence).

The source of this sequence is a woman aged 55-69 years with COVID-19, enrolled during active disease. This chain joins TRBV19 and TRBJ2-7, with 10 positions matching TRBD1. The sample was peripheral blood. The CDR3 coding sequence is TGTGCCAGTAGTATTCTCCGTGGACAGGGGGTGGACGAGCAGTACTTC. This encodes CASSILRGQGVDEQYF.